This TCR beta chain was observed in a study of CD8 T cells in Susac syndrome. The V gene lost 7 bases and the J gene lost 1 base, with 12 bases spanning the gap. CDR1 and CDR2 from the germline V gene are SQVTM and ANQGSEA. The CDR3 extends over 13 amino acids. RNA amounts of about 0.45 to 1 ug underwent reverse transcription with random hexamers. TCRdb re-called the immunoSEQ multiplex PCR reads with MiXCR, one entry per CDR3 protein. This sample has some 100,000 distinct CDR3 sequences, with about nine tenths found just once. The healthy controls were matched to patients by age and sex. This sequence joins TRBV29-1 and TRBJ2-3; no definite D call. This clonotype was obtained from a human donor in good health. The sequenced material came from CD4+ T cells from PBMCs. CDR3 in DNA: TGCAGCGCTGACCTACGAGGCACAGATACGCAGTATTTT. Amino acid sequence: CSADLRGTDTQYF.